This TCR beta chain originates from a study of blood T cell repertoires in COVID-19. Study information: Acute and convalescent COVID-19 specimens originated in the United States, Italy and Spain. PBMCs, B-cell-depleted T cells, or T cells provided the cDNA or gDNA that made up the material.

Patients at the Seattle site were enrolled during active infection and followed longitudinally. This CDR3 is 14 amino acids long. The germline V and J ends were trimmed by 8 bases and 6 bases, with 20 bases remaining between them. The germline gives CDR1 SNHLY, CDR2 FYNNEI. As processed by the authors: Estimated nucleated cell counts came from reference gene primer amplification. TCRdb's copy holds only in-frame clones and misses some; the assay was immunoSEQ multiplex PCR. For V, J and clone size, that table is used; D and trimming come from the DNA. The sample has roughly 250,000 clones; roughly nine tenths are singletons.

Input material: peripheral blood. The chain links TRBV2 to TRBJ2-7, with D possibly TRBD1 on 5 matching bases. This receptor was identified in a woman in her thirties with COVID-19, enrolled during active disease. CDR3 amino acids: CASAVTPGQGEQYF. The CDR3 region has the DNA TGTGCCAGCGCTGTGACGCCAGGTCAGGGCGAGCAGTACTTC.